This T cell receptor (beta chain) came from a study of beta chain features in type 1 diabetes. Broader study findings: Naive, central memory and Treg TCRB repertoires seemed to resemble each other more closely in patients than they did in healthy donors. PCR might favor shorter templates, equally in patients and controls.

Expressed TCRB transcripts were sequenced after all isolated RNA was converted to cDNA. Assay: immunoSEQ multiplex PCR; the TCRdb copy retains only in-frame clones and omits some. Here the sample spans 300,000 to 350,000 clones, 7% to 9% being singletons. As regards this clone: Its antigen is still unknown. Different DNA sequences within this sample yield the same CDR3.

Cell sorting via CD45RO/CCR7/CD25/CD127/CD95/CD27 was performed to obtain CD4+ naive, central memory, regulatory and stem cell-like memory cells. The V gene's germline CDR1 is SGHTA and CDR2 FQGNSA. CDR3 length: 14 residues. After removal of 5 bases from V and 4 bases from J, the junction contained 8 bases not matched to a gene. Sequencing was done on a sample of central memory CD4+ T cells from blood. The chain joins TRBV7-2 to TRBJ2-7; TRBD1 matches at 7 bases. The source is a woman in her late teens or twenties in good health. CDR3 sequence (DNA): TGTGCCAGCAGCAAGAGACAGGGTTGGTACGAGCAGTACTTC. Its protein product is CASSKRQGWYEQYF.